Listed here are 20 T cell receptor beta chains from one sample, sequenced in a study of T cell responses to AZD1222 COVID-19 vaccine (dated by TCRdb to the early 2020s). Library generation was performed with the immunoSEQ multiplex PCR assay. Imported from immuneACCESS, the table was reduced by TCRdb to in-frame sequences with V and J called. These copies leave out some clones; in studies compared against another copy, an unresolved V gene accounts for under half, and the cause of the remainder is not known. Here the sample has about 140,000 clones; 90% occur a single time. The top ten clonotypes cover about 5.9% of the sample. In the paper's terms, the time point label means: about 28 days (+/-7) after the second vaccine dose. Sequenced here: peripheral blood, sampled 28 days after the second AZD1222 dose. All receptors derive from an adult who received the AZD1222 COVID-19 vaccine.

This clone is a singleton in its sample. V usage is TRBV18 and J usage is TRBJ1-3, with a weak D call TRBD1 (6 bases). The germline V and J ends were trimmed by 0 bases and 0 bases, with 9 bases remaining between them. The CDR3 contains 16 residues. Germline CDR1 and CDR2: KGHSH and LQKENI. CDR3 sequence: CASSPPRGSSGNTIYF. CDR3 nucleotides: TGTGCCAGCTCACCACCCAGGGGAAGCTCTGGAAACACCATATATTTT.

By sample share, this clone is medium-sized. V usage is TRBV19 and J usage is TRBJ2-7, with D uncertain. The V gene lost 3 bases and the J gene lost 3 bases, with 12 bases spanning the gap. Germline V CDR1 and CDR2: LNHDA, SQIVND (reference sequence). CDR3 length: 14 residues. CDR3 nucleotides: TGTGCCAGTAGTATTGACGGAACGAACTACGAGCAGTACTTC. As protein: CASSIDGTNYEQYF.

This chain uses TRBV10-3 with TRBJ2-7; TRBD1 aligns across 10 bases. V lost 6 bases, J lost 3 bases, and 5 bases stayed unmatched. Germline values: CDR1 ENHRY, CDR2 SYGVKD. This CDR3 spans 14 amino acids. The CDR3 nucleotides are TGTGCCATCAGGGGACAGGGGAAACTCTACGAGCAGTACTTC. Residues: CAIRGQGKLYEQYF.

The V and J genes are TRBV5-1 and TRBJ2-2; tentatively, D is TRBD2 (5 bases). The germline V gene has CDR1 SGHRS and CDR2 YFSETQ. The CDR3 extends over 14 amino acids. V was pared by 7 bases and J by 4 bases, with 14 bases between. The CDR3 region is CASRDGVATGELFF. CDR3 DNA: TGCGCCAGCCGGGATGGGGTGGCCACCGGGGAGCTGTTTTTT.

This chain links TRBV6-5 with TRBJ2-1; 7 bases match TRBD1. Germline V CDR1 and CDR2: MNHEY, SVGAGI. The CDR3 runs 11 residues. The V and J ends lost 6 bases and 8 bases, in that order; junction bases with no gene match: 1. This CDR3 is CASRRGHEQFF. The DNA for the CDR3 is TGTGCCAGCAGAAGGGGGCATGAGCAGTTCTTC.

The chain recombines TRBV4-3 with TRBJ1-1; D uncertain. CDR1 LGHNA and CDR2 YSLEER come from the germline V gene. The V end was cut by 0 bases, the J end by 7 bases, with 15 bases between. The CDR3 extends over 15 amino acids. Here the CDR3 DNA reads TGCGCCAGCAGCCAAGAATCTAGACGCCAGATTGAAGCTTTCTTT. It is translated as CASSQESRRQIEAFF.

This chain connects TRBV7-8 to TRBJ2-2, with D maybe TRBD1 (5 bases). Per the germline V gene, CDR1 is SGHVS and CDR2 is FQNEAQ. There are 16 residues in the CDR3. V lost 5 bases, J lost 0 bases, and 13 bases lay in between. CDR3 coding DNA: TGTGCCAGCAGCCCCAACCCAGGGACGAACACCGGGGAGCTGTTTTTT. Residues: CASSPNPGTNTGELFF. The full variable domain, its missing parts supplied by reference TRBV7-8 and TRBJ2-2, is GAGVSQSPRYKVAKRGQDVALRCDPISGHVSLFWYQQALGQGPEFLTYFQNEAQLDKSGLPSDRFFAERPEGSVSTLKIQRTQQEDSAVYLCASSPNPGTNTGELFFGEGSRLTVL.

The rearrangement links TRBV6-5 to TRBJ2-3; D gene unclear. Germline lookup yields CDR1 MNHEY and CDR2 SVGAGI. Trimming stripped 2 bases from V and 2 bases from J, with 8 bases between. This CDR3 spans 14 amino acids. The chain's CDR3 is CASSYGQHTDTQYF. Here the CDR3 DNA reads TGTGCCAGCAGTTACGGCCAGCACACAGATACGCAGTATTTT.

J is TRBJ1-2 and V is TRBV6-5; 7 nucleotides align to TRBD1. The CDR3 loop spans 15 amino acids. The V segment lost 7 bases and the J segment 8 bases; nucleotides outside the gene matches: 16. Germline values: CDR1 MNHEY, CDR2 SVGAGI. DNA for the CDR3: TGTGCCAGCACCGCAGACCTTGGACAGGTCGCAGGCTACACCTTC. This translates into CASTADLGQVAGYTF.

This clone was detected only a few times. The genes are TRBV5-1 and TRBJ2-3; TRBD1 agrees at 8 bases. Trimming removed 4 bases from V and 3 bases from J; junction bases left unmatched: 10. This CDR3 region has 16 residues. The germline gives CDR1 SGHRS, CDR2 YFSETQ. The chain's CDR3 is CASSDPGQGLTDTQYF. Here the CDR3 DNA reads TGCGCCAGCAGCGACCCCGGACAGGGATTAACAGATACGCAGTATTTT.

The J gene is TRBJ1-2, the V gene TRBV2, with 8 nucleotides matching TRBD1. J gave up 4 bases and V 6 bases, and 4 bases lay outside the gene matches. The CDR3 consists of 13 residues. Germline V CDR1 and CDR2: SNHLY, FYNNEI. The CDR3 sequence: CASRDREVYGYTF. CDR3 bases: TGTGCCAGCAGGGACAGGGAGGTCTATGGCTACACCTTC.

The chain carries TRBV18 and TRBJ1-5; no clear D gene. Germline V gives CDR1 KGHSH, CDR2 LQKENI. This CDR3 is 14 amino acids long. Trimming shortened V by 4 bases and J by 2 bases, and 9 bases separated the two germline ends. CDR3 nucleotide sequence: TGTGCCAGCTCACAGGGATCGGGCAATCAGCCCCAGCATTTT. It yields the protein CASSQGSGNQPQHF.

V is TRBV5-1 and J is TRBJ2-5, with 8 bases matching TRBD1. The germline CDR1 and CDR2 sequences are SGHRS and YFSETQ. The ends lost 0 bases at V and 2 bases at J; junction bases unmatched: 3. This CDR3 has 15 amino acids. The CDR3 sequence: CASSLETGAQETQYF. CDR3 nucleotides: TGCGCCAGCAGCTTGGAGACAGGGGCGCAAGAGACCCAGTACTTC.

The chain has TRBV28 and TRBJ1-2; D gene unclear. Trimming left V 5 bases short and J 3 bases short, with 7 bases between. The V gene's germline CDR1 is MDHEN and CDR2 SYDVKM. The CDR3 extends over 12 amino acids. The CDR3 sequence is CASSTTDYGYTF. The CDR3 DNA reads as TGTGCCAGCAGTACTACCGACTATGGCTACACCTTC.

The gene calls are TRBV7-6 and TRBJ1-5; 7 bases line up with TRBD1. The CDR3 contains 17 residues. CDR1 SGHVS and CDR2 FNYEAQ come from the germline V gene. V was clipped by 1 base and J by 0 bases; unmatched bases: 6. The CDR3 region is CASSLGDSRYSNQPQHF. Here the CDR3 DNA reads TGTGCCAGCAGCTTAGGGGACAGCAGATATAGCAATCAGCCCCAGCATTTT.

This clone has more than one count but fewer than ten. The chain couples TRBV28 to TRBJ1-2, with unresolved D. Deletions cut 2 bases from V and 4 bases from J, with 2 bases between. The CDR3 runs to 11 residues. The germline CDR1 and CDR2 sequences are MDHEN and SYDVKM. CDR3 nucleotide sequence: TGTGCCAGCAGTTTAAGCTATGGCTACACCTTC. It yields the protein CASSLSYGYTF.

This clone was recorded once. The chain uses TRBV4-1 and TRBJ1-1; TRBD1 is a possible D gene (6 bases). V was shortened by 0 bases and J by 7 bases, with 18 bases between the two germline ends. The germline CDR1 and CDR2 sequences are MGHRA and YSYEKL. The CDR3 is made up of 16 amino acids. The CDR3 DNA reads as TGCGCCAGCAGCCAAGATTTGCGGCGGCCAGGGGTTGAAGCTTTCTTT. It specifies CASSQDLRRPGVEAFF.

The chain links TRBV6-5 to TRBJ2-7; 9 nucleotides match TRBD1. The CDR3 is 16 amino acids. V trimming: 0 bases; J trimming: 5 bases; junction bases outside the gene matches: 8. In germline, CDR1 is MNHEY, CDR2 SVGAGI. CDR3 sequence: CASSYSFGTGSDEQYF. Written as DNA, the CDR3 is TGTGCCAGCAGTTACTCTTTTGGGACAGGGTCGGACGAGCAGTACTTC.

This chain links TRBV30 with TRBJ2-1; D is unresolved. Trimming stripped 0 bases from V and 10 bases from J, with 4 bases between. CDR3 length: 10 residues. Per germline, CDR1 GTSNPN and CDR2 SVGIG (reference sequence). CDR3 bases: TGTGCCTGGAGTGTGGTGGAGCAGTTCTTC. It specifies CAWSVVEQFF. The entire variable domain, with the rest obtained from reference TRBV30 and TRBJ2-1, is as follows: SQTIHQWPATLVQPVGSPLSLECTVEGTSNPNLYWYRQAAGRGLQLLFYSVGIGQISSEVPQNLSASRPQDRQFILSSKKLLLSDSGFYLCAWSVVEQFFGPGTRLTVL.

This chain joins TRBV10-3 and TRBJ1-5; 8 nucleotides match TRBD1. The trim removed 5 bases at V and 4 bases at J, leaving 4 bases unmatched. The CDR3 is 14 amino acids. Germline lookup yields CDR1 ENHRY and CDR2 SYGVKD. The CDR3 DNA follows: TGTGCCATCAGTCAGGGGGCCCGGAATCAGCCCCAGCATTTT. Its translation: CAISQGARNQPQHF.